A selection of T cell receptor beta chains follows, all from one sample in a study of T-cell memory formation after mild COVID-19. A single record per CDR3 protein comes from TCRdb applying MiXCR to the 5' RACE reads. This table has fewer than 400,000 distinct CDR3 sequences, 16% appearing once. Sequenced material: PBMCs or a T cell subset sorted from them (not recorded which). The source is a man younger than 35 who had mild COVID-19 (a few samples of this study predate the infection). Cell type and time point are not known. Both conserved end residues are part of each CDR3. D genes are given only for firm matches. Expanded clones are given a class, and other clones once, few, many or no size at all.

>12|TRBV4-3|TRBJ1-4|NA|few
TGCGCCAGCAGCCAGAGTAGTGAAAAACTGTTTTTT
CASSQSSEKLFF
>15|TRBV5-1|TRBJ1-1|NA|few
TGCGCCAGCAGCACCGACCGGAGCCTGAACACTGAAGCTTTCTTT
CASSTDRSLNTEAFF
>15|TRBV24-1|TRBJ2-3|TRBD1|many
TGTGCCACCAGTGATTTTGGACAGGGCACAGATACGCAGTATTTT
CATSDFGQGTDTQYF
>10|TRBV7-9|TRBJ2-1|NA|NA
TGTGCCAGCGACGGGTATGAGCAGTTCTTC
CASDGYEQFF
>14|TRBV7-2|TRBJ1-2|NA|NA
TGTGCCAGCAGCTTAGGGGGGGCCTCCTATGGCTACACCTTC
CASSLGGASYGYTF
>16|TRBV7-2|TRBJ2-7|NA|NA
TGTGCCAGCAGCTTAGCTTGGGACCTGCTGGTCCACGAGCAGTACTTC
CASSLAWDLLVHEQYF
>15|TRBV18|TRBJ1-1|NA|few
TGTGCCAGCTCACCCCGTTGGGGGCTAAACACTGAAGCTTTCTTT
CASSPRWGLNTEAFF
>12|TRBV6-5|TRBJ1-3|NA|few
TGTGCCAGCACGGCGGCTGGAAACACCATATATTTT
CASTAAGNTIYF
>17|TRBV5-5|TRBJ2-2|TRBD2|NA
TGTGCCAGCAGCGCCGGGACTAGCGGGGGGCTCACCGGGGAGCTGTTTTTT
CASSAGTSGGLTGELFF
>15|TRBV19|TRBJ2-1|TRBD2|few
TGTGCCAGTAGTCAAACTAGCGGGGTCAGGGATGAGCAGTTCTTC
CASSQTSGVRDEQFF
>14|TRBV20-1|TRBJ1-2|NA|NA
TGCAGTGCTAGCCCCGCGGGGGCAGGCTATGGCTACACCTTC
CSASPAGAGYGYTF
>15|TRBV5-1|TRBJ1-1|TRBD1|few
TGCGCCAGCAGCCTACTACCGGGACAGGGGGCGAAAGCTTTCTTT
CASSLLPGQGAKAFF
>14|TRBV5-1|TRBJ2-5|NA|NA
TGCGCCAGCAGCGTTTGGTACTTCCAAGAGACCCAGTACTTC
CASSVWYFQETQYF
>13|TRBV12-3/TRBV12-4|TRBJ2-2|NA|NA
TGTGCCAGCACCCTAGAGCCCGCCGGGGAGCTGTTTTTT
CASTLEPAGELFF
>15|TRBV19|TRBJ1-1|NA|NA
TGTGCCAGTAGTGACTCTTGGGGGGTGAACACTGAAGCTTTCTTT
CASSDSWGVNTEAFF
>13|TRBV4-3|TRBJ2-3|NA|medium-sized
TGCGCCAGCAGCCCCCCGAGGGCCGATACGCAGTATTTT
CASSPPRADTQYF
>15|TRBV11-1|TRBJ2-1|TRBD2|NA
TGTGCCAGCAGCAGAACTAGCGGGGGAGGCAATGAGCAGTTCTTC
CASSRTSGGGNEQFF
>13|TRBV11-2|TRBJ2-1|TRBD2|few
TGTGCCAGCCGGACTAGCCTCTCGGGGGAGCAGTTCTTC
CASRTSLSGEQFF
>15|TRBV6-6|TRBJ2-5|TRBD2|few
TGTGCCAGCAGGACCCTAGCGGTGTACCAAGAGACCCAGTACTTC
CASRTLAVYQETQYF
>16|TRBV7-9|TRBJ1-6|NA|NA
TGTGCCAGCAGCACTACGAGGGAGCTGTCCTTTGGGCACCTCCACTTT
CASSTTRELSFGHLHF
>15|TRBV12-3/TRBV12-4|TRBJ2-1|NA|many
TGTGCCAGCAGTTTATGGGCCAGGGAACCCAATGAGCAGTTCTTC
CASSLWAREPNEQFF
>17|TRBV4-3|TRBJ2-5|TRBD2|NA
TGCGCCAGCAGCCAATCTTCTAGCGGGGGGGTTCAAGAGACCCAGTACTTC
CASSQSSSGGVQETQYF
>12|TRBV6-5|TRBJ2-2|TRBD1|NA
TGTGCCAGCAGGGGACAGACCGGGGAGCTGTTTTTT
CASRGQTGELFF
>15|TRBV7-2|TRBJ1-1|NA|NA
TGTGCCAGCAGCTTAGTAAGAGGGTTAGACACTGAAGCTTTCTTT
CASSLVRGLDTEAFF
>16|TRBV4-1|TRBJ2-3|NA|NA
TGCGCCAGCAGCCAATGGGCAGGGCCGTTTCCAGATACGCAGTATTTT
CASSQWAGPFPDTQYF
>13|TRBV20-1|TRBJ2-5|NA|NA
TGCAGTGCTAGTTGGGGGCGTCAAGAGACCCAGTACTTC
CSASWGRQETQYF
>14|TRBV9|TRBJ2-5|TRBD2|few
TGTGCCAGCAGCGTGCGGGGGGCGCGGGAGACCCAGTACTTC
CASSVRGARETQYF
>16|TRBV7-8|TRBJ2-2|NA|NA
TGTGCCAGCAGCTCAGCCCCAGGTCTGGAACCCGGGGAGCTGTTTTTT
CASSSAPGLEPGELFF
>15|TRBV6-5|TRBJ2-3|TRBD2|NA
TGTGCCAGCAGTTACCTAGGGACTAACACAGATACGCAGTATTTT
CASSYLGTNTDTQYF
>14|TRBV6-2/TRBV6-3|TRBJ2-7|NA|NA
TGTGCCAGCAGTTTCTTTGGGGACCCATACGAGCAGTACTTC
CASSFFGDPYEQYF
>14|TRBV7-2|TRBJ1-5|NA|NA
TGTGCCAGCAGCCCCGACAGGAATGGTCAGCCCCAGCATTTT
CASSPDRNGQPQHF
>16|TRBV5-1|TRBJ2-5|NA|NA
TGCGCCAGCAGCCTCGTAAGGGACCTTCACGAAGAGACCCAGTACTTC
CASSLVRDLHEETQYF
>13|TRBV28|TRBJ1-2|NA|NA
TGTGCCAGCAGCCGGGCGGCACCTAGTGGCTACACCTTC
CASSRAAPSGYTF
>13|TRBV5-4|TRBJ2-1|TRBD2|NA
TGTGCCAGCAAGGGACTAGCGGGGAATGAGCAGTTCTTC
CASKGLAGNEQFF
>16|TRBV7-2|TRBJ1-6|TRBD1|NA
TGTGCCAGCAGCTCTAACTCGGACAGGGTGTCTTCACCCCTCCACTTT
CASSSNSDRVSSPLHF
>13|TRBV2|TRBJ2-3|NA|few
TGTGCCAGCAGTGAAGGCGCCTCAGATACGCAGTATTTT
CASSEGASDTQYF
>15|TRBV7-3|TRBJ2-2|TRBD1|NA
TGTGCCAGCAGCACTACAGGGGCTTACACCGGGGAGCTGTTTTTT
CASSTTGAYTGELFF
>17|TRBV4-3|TRBJ2-3|TRBD2|few
TGCGCCAGCAGCCAAGATGTCGGGGGGGCCGGGGCAGATACGCAGTATTTT
CASSQDVGGAGADTQYF
>15|TRBV15|TRBJ1-4|NA|NA
TGTGCCACCAGCTCAAGGTCGGGGACTAATGAAAAACTGTTTTTT
CATSSRSGTNEKLFF